This entry describes one T cell receptor (beta chain). Its antigen is not identified. The sample comes from a study of OX40 agonist ivuxolimab in advanced cancers. Overall study results and limits: The study observed clonal expansion of CD4+ and CD8+ blood T cells by week 6 at 0.1 to 3.0 mg/kg. Antigens targeted by the expanded peripheral T cells were not determined. CD8+ T cells averaged more expanded clones than CD4+.

The assay was immunoSEQ multiplex PCR, and TCRdb's table has in-frame clones only and misses some. This sample carries 70,000 or so clones, 85% to 90% of them seen once, and the ten largest clones take approximately 2.5%. The germline gives CDR1 SGHVS, CDR2 FNYEAQ. V lost 5 bases, J lost 0 bases, and 5 bases lay in between. CDR3 length: 13 amino acids. The J gene is TRBJ1-3, the V gene TRBV7-6; D gene ambiguous. This specimen consisted of CD4+ or CD8+ T cells sorted from blood, obtained in a trial of the OX40 agonist ivuxolimab. The sequence was obtained from an adult with an advanced solid tumor such as melanoma, head and neck, liver or kidney cancer. CDR3 sequence reads: CASSLDSGNTIYF. CDR3 DNA sequence: TGTGCCAGCAGCCTGGACTCTGGAAACACCATATATTTT.